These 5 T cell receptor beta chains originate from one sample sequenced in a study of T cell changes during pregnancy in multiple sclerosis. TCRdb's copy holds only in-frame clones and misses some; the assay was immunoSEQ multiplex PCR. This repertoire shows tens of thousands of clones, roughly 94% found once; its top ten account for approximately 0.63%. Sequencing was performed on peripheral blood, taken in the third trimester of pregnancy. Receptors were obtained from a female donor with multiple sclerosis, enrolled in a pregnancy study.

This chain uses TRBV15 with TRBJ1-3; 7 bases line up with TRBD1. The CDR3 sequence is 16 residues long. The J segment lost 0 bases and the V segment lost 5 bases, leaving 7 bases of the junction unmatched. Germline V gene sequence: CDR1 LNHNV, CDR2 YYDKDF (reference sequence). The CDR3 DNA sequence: TGTGCCACCAGCGTACGCCGGGACAGCTCTGGAAACACCATATATTTT. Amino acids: CATSVRRDSSGNTIYF.

The CDR3: CASSELQVRYGYTF. CDR3 coding DNA: TGTGCCAGCAGTGAGCTTCAGGTTCGCTATGGCTACACCTTC. The chain is built from TRBV2 and TRBJ1-2; D ambiguous. V was cut by 3 bases and J by 4 bases, with 12 bases left in between. Germline CDR1 is SNHLY and CDR2 is FYNNEI. This CDR3 region has 14 residues.

For the CDR3, the DNA is TGTGCCAGCAGCCGGACCGGGACAGGGAAAGCTTTCTTT. Amino acid sequence: CASSRTGTGKAFF. The chain combines TRBV7-2 with TRBJ1-1; 9 nucleotides agree with TRBD1. The CDR3 runs 13 residues. The germline CDR1 and CDR2 sequences are SGHTA and FQGNSA. Losses at the gene ends were 5 bases for V and 9 bases for J; bases not matched to a gene: 7.

CDR3 in DNA: TGTGCCAGCAGCCCCAGACAGGGTGCCTATGGCTACACCTTC. Translated: CASSPRQGAYGYTF. J is TRBJ1-2 and V is TRBV13; 7 bases line up with TRBD1. Trimming at V came to 5 bases and at J to 4 bases, leaving 7 bases not matched to a gene. Germline CDR1 and CDR2: PRHDT and FYEKMQ (reference sequence). The CDR3 is 14 residues long.

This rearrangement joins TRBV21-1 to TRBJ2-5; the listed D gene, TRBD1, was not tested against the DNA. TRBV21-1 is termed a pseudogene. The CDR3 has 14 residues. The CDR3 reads CASSKGSAEETQYF. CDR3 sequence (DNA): TGTGCTAGCAGCAAGGGCAGTGCTGAAGAGACCCAGTACTTC.